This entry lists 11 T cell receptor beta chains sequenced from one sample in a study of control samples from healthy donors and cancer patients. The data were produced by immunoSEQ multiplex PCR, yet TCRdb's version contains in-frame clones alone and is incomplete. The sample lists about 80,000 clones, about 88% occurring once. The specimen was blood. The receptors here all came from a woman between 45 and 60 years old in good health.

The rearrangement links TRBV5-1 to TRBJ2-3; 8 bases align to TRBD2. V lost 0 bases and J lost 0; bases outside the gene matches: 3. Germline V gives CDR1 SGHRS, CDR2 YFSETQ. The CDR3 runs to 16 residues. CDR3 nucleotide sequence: TGCGCCAGCAGCTTGGATAGCGGGGTGAGCACAGATACGCAGTATTTT. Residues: CASSLDSGVSTDTQYF.

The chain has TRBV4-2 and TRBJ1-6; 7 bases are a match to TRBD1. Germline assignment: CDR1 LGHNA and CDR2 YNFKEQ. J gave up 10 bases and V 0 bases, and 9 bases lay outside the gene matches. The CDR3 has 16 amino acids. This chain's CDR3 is CASSQDFAGGGSPLHF. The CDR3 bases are TGTGCCAGCAGCCAAGATTTTGCAGGGGGTGGGTCACCCCTCCACTTT.

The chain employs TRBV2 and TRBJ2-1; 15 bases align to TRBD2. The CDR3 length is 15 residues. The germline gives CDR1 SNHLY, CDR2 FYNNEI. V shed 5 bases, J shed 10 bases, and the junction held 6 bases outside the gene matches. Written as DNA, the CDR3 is TGTGCCAGCAGTCCTGGACTAGCGGGGGGGCACGAGCAGTTCTTC. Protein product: CASSPGLAGGHEQFF. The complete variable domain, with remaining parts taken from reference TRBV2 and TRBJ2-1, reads EPEVTQTPSHQVTQMGQEVILRCVPISNHLYFYWYRQILGQKVEFLVSFYNNEISEKSEIFDDQFSVERPDGSNFTLKIRSTKLEDSAMYFCASSPGLAGGHEQFFGPGTRLTVL.

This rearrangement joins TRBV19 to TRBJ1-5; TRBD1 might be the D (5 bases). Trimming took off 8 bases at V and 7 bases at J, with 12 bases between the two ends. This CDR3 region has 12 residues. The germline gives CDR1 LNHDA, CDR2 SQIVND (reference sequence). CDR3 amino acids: CASGAQAQPQHF. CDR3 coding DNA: TGTGCCAGTGGGGCGCAGGCGCAGCCCCAGCATTTT.

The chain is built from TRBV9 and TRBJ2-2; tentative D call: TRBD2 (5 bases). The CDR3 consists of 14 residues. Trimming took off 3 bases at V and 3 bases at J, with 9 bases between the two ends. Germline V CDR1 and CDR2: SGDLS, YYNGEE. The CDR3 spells CASSEGLYTGELFF. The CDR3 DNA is TGTGCCAGCAGCGAAGGACTGTACACCGGGGAGCTGTTTTTT.

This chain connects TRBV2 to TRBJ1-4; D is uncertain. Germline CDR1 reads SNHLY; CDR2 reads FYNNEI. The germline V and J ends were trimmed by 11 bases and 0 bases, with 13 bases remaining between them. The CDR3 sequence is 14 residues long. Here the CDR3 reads CAGSDVTTNEKLFF. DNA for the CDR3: TGTGCCGGATCAGACGTTACAACTAATGAAAAACTGTTTTTT.

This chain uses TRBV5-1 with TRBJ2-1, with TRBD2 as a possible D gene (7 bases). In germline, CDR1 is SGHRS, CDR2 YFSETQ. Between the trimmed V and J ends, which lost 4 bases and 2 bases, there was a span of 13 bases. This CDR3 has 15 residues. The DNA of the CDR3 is TGCGCCAGCAGCGCCGGGGGGCTTACCTACAATGAGCAGTTCTTC. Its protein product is CASSAGGLTYNEQFF.

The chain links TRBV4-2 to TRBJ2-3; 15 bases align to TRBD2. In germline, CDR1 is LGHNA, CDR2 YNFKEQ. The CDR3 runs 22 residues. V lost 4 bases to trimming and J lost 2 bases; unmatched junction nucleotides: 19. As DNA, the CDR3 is TGTGCCAGCAGCCCGAGGCTAATACTAACCGGGACTAGCGGGGGGTACACAGATACGCAGTATTTT. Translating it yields CASSPRLILTGTSGGYTDTQYF.

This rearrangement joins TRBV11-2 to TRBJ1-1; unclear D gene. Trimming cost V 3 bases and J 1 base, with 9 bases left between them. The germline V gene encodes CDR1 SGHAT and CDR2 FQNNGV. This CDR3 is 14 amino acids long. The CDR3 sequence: CASSFNSENTEAFF. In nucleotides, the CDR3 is TGTGCCAGCAGCTTTAACAGCGAGAACACTGAAGCTTTCTTT.

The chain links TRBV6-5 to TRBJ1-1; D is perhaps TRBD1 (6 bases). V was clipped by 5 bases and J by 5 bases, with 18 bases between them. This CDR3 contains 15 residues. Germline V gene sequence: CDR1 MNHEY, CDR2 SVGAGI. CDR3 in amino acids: CASSSGFQGRTEAFF. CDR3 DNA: TGTGCCAGCAGTAGTGGGTTCCAGGGGAGGACTGAAGCTTTCTTT.

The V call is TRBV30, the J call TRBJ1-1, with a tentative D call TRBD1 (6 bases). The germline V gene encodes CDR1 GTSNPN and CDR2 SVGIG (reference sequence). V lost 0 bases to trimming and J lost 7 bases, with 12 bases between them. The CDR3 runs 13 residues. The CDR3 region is CAWSVRGFGEAFF. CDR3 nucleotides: TGTGCCTGGAGTGTAAGGGGGTTCGGTGAAGCTTTCTTT.